Following are 12 T cell receptor beta chains from one sample sequenced in a study of blood T cell repertoires in COVID-19. Assay: immunoSEQ multiplex PCR; the TCRdb copy retains only in-frame clones and omits some. The table lists around 150,000 clones, 84% of them singletons. What was sequenced was peripheral blood. These receptors all stem from a woman aged 45-65 years in a cohort sampled during active or convalescent COVID-19.

This chain links TRBV2 with TRBJ2-1; 9 nucleotides line up with TRBD2. Trimming removed 6 bases from V and 5 bases from J; junction bases left unmatched: 8. Germline V lookup: CDR1 SNHLY, CDR2 FYNNEI. The CDR3 totals 15 residues. Written as DNA, the CDR3 is TGTGCCAGCAGGGAGTGGGGACTAGCTAACAATGAGCAGTTCTTC. It translates to CASREWGLANNEQFF.

The chain employs TRBV6-5 and TRBJ2-7; D unresolved. Per the germline V gene, CDR1 is MNHEY and CDR2 is SVGAGI. This CDR3 is built from 13 residues. V was shortened by 0 bases and J by 3 bases, with 6 bases between the two germline ends. The CDR3 loop reads CASSYSALYEQYF. CDR3 bases: TGTGCCAGCAGTTACTCGGCTCTCTACGAGCAGTACTTC.

This clone is a singleton in its sample. The chain joins TRBV19 to TRBJ1-4; D is unclear. Germline V gives CDR1 LNHDA, CDR2 SQIVND (reference sequence). The CDR3 totals 13 residues. V dropped 2 bases and J dropped 8 bases, with 9 bases sitting between them. CDR3 nucleotide sequence: TGTGCCAGTAGTATAATCCCAAGCGAAAAACTGTTTTTT. This codes for CASSIIPSEKLFF.

The CDR3 is CASSQGTFPEAFF. The CDR3 coding sequence is TGTGCCAGCAGCCAAGGGACTTTCCCTGAAGCTTTCTTT. The genes are TRBV3-1 (or the pseudogene TRBV3-2) and TRBJ1-1; D is unresolved. This CDR3 region has 13 residues. From germline, CDR1 is LGHDT and CDR2 YNNKEL (reference sequence). The V gene lost 1 base and the J gene lost 6 bases, with 9 bases spanning the gap.

The gene calls are TRBV6-5 and TRBJ2-2; D is perhaps TRBD2 (5 bases). This CDR3 is built from 15 residues. Trimming removed 4 bases from V and 0 bases from J, with 9 bases in between. The germline CDR1 and CDR2 sequences are MNHEY and SVGAGI. Written as DNA, the CDR3 is TGTGCCAGCAGTTTCGGGGTAGCGAACACCGGGGAGCTGTTTTTT. Its protein is CASSFGVANTGELFF.

The rearrangement uses TRBV12-3 or TRBV12-4 and TRBJ2-3; TRBD1 is a possible D gene (7 bases). V lost 7 bases and J 5 bases, leaving 13 bases between the germline ends. This CDR3 comprises 13 residues. CDR3 nucleotides: TGTGCCAGCAAGGAGGGGGCGGGAGATACGCAGTATTTT. Amino acid sequence: CASKEGAGDTQYF.

This chain joins TRBV19 and TRBJ1-1; the D gene is possibly TRBD1 (6 bases). Germline lookup yields CDR1 LNHDA and CDR2 SQIVND (reference sequence). The CDR3 consists of 13 residues. With 9 bases removed from V and 5 bases from J, the gap between germline ends came to 16 bases. The CDR3 is CASLSGGETEAFF. DNA of the CDR3: TGTGCCAGCCTCTCGGGGGGCGAAACTGAAGCTTTCTTT.

The rearrangement uses TRBV27 and TRBJ2-1; the D gene is possibly TRBD2 (6 bases). The germline V gene has CDR1 MNHEY and CDR2 SMNVEV (reference sequence). Trimming stripped 4 bases from V and 6 bases from J, with 13 bases between. The CDR3 sequence is 14 residues long. The CDR3 DNA follows: TGTGCCAGCAGTTGGGGCGGGGCCCTCAATGAGCAGTTCTTC. It encodes CASSWGGALNEQFF.

Points on this clone: This same CDR3 is encoded by further DNA sequences in the sample. V is TRBV5-6 and J is TRBJ1-6, with D unresolved. The ends were cut back, 0 bases at V and 7 bases at J, with 11 bases in the middle. The CDR3 is 15 amino acids. The germline V gene has CDR1 SGHDT and CDR2 YYEEEE. CDR3 loop: CASSLDRELNSPLHF. The CDR3 DNA follows: TGTGCCAGCAGCTTGGACAGAGAGCTGAATTCACCCCTCCACTTT.

V usage is TRBV5-1 and J usage is TRBJ2-3, with 8 bases lining up with TRBD1. V shed 4 bases, J shed 1 base, and the junction held 5 bases outside the gene matches. The CDR3 is 15 residues long. Per the germline V gene, CDR1 is SGHRS and CDR2 is YFSETQ. The CDR3 region has the DNA TGCGCCAGCAGCCCTCAGACAGGGGGCACAGATACGCAGTATTTT. Its protein is CASSPQTGGTDTQYF. Complete variable domain (other parts from reference TRBV5-1 and TRBJ2-3): KAGVTQTPRYLIKTRGQQVTLSCSPISGHRSVSWYQQTPGQGLQFLFEYFSETQRNKGNFPGRFSGRQFSNSRSEMNVSTLELGDSALYLCASSPQTGGTDTQYFGPGTRLTVL.

V gene TRBV6-5 combines with J gene TRBJ1-1; D not certain. The CDR3 consists of 13 residues. Germline lookup yields CDR1 MNHEY and CDR2 SVGAGI. V was pared by 6 bases and J by 4 bases, with 12 bases between. CDR3 in amino acids: CASRQRGGTEAFF. CDR3 nucleotide sequence: TGTGCCAGCAGACAACGGGGTGGCACTGAAGCTTTCTTT.

This clone was seen many times. The rearrangement links TRBV2 to TRBJ1-1; no clear D gene. V lost 3 bases and J lost 1, with 12 bases in between. There are 15 residues in the CDR3. The germline V gene has CDR1 SNHLY and CDR2 FYNNEI. CDR3 loop: CASSDRPGGNTEAFF. CDR3 DNA: TGTGCCAGCAGTGATCGACCCGGAGGGAACACTGAAGCTTTCTTT.